Included here is one TCR beta chain sequence, with context. Its target is not known. This record comes from a study of cytomegalovirus exposure and HLA in healthy donors. Study in general: Earlier results showed some 120 million unique TCR beta sequences derived from approximately 170 million T cells.

Overall study findings and caveats: Sequencing likely generated an artifact that appeared as a cluster of highly shared sequence variants. Compared with the approximately 700-donor mean, an Asian-associated ancestry cluster reportedly had fewer N-insertions, according to a later analysis.

The CDR3 runs to 13 residues. The germline V and J ends were trimmed by 6 bases and 9 bases, with 16 bases remaining between them. Germline V CDR1 and CDR2: SGHRS, YFSETQ. PCR was performed using 60 Vbeta and 13 Jbeta primers. TCRdb's table, derived via immunoSEQ multiplex PCR, lists solely in-frame clones and lacks some. The table has some 110,000 clones, 60% to 85% seen once; the top ten hold about 1.6%. The receptor was derived from a woman aged 18-35 years in good health and CMV-seronegative. Sequencing was carried out using PBMCs. V gene TRBV5-1 combines with J gene TRBJ2-4; D is perhaps TRBD1 (6 bases). The CDR3 bases are TGCGCCAGCAACCCAGGGGCGCCAGGCATTCAGTACTTC. This translates into CASNPGAPGIQYF.